This T cell receptor (beta chain) emerged from a study of blood T cell repertoires in COVID-19. Background on the study: In each case, the material was cDNA or gDNA derived from T cells, B-cell-depleted T cells, or PBMCs.

Method: immunoSEQ multiplex PCR; TCRdb's copy keeps in-frame clones and lacks some. In the table there are fewer than 350,000 clones, 88% of which are singletons. The germline V gene encodes CDR1 MNHEY and CDR2 SMNVEV (reference sequence). The CDR3 spans 22 residues. V was pared by 1 base and J by 4 bases, with 23 bases of the junction left unmatched. Participants, about 18 to 95 years old, spanned more than 20 US areas. Membership in each cohort depended on participant-reported clinical history. Sequenced material: PBMCs or T cells enriched from blood (not recorded which). The rearrangement links TRBV27 to TRBJ1-1; 11 positions agree with TRBD1. This TCR was recovered from a woman between 25 and 40 years old who had been exposed to COVID-19. CDR3 loop: CASSLFLFGTGGTPFLGTEAFF. The CDR3 region has the DNA TGTGCCAGCAGTTTATTTCTTTTCGGGACAGGGGGAACCCCCTTTTTGGGCACTGAAGCTTTCTTT.